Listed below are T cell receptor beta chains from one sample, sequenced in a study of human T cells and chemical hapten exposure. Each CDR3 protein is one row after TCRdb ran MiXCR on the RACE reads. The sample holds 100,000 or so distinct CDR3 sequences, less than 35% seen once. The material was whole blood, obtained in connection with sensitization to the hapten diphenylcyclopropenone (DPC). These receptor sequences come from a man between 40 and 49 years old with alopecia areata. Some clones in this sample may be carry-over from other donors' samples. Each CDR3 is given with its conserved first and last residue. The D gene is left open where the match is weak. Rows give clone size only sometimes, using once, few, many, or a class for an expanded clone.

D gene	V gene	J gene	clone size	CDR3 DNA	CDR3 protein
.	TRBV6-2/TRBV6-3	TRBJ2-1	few	TGTGCCAGCAGTTACCCCACAGGTCCAGGCTGGGGCCCCCTCTCCTACAATGAGCAGTTCTTC	CASSYPTGPGWGPLSYNEQFF
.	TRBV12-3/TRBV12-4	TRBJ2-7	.	TGTGCCAGCAGTTTATCCGACAGGCGCTACGAGCAGTACTTC	CASSLSDRRYEQYF
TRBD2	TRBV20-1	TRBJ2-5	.	TGCAGTGCTCCCCGAAGGGGCGGGAGCGTCCAAACCCAGTACTTC	CSAPRRGGSVQTQYF
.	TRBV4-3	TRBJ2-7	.	TGCGCCAGCAGCCAAGATATTGGGGGTATGGGGATCGAGCAGTACTTC	CASSQDIGGMGIEQYF
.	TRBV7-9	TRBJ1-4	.	TGTGCCAGCAGCACACAGGGTGGCGAAAAACTGTTTTTT	CASSTQGGEKLFF
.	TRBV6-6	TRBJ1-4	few	TGTGCCAGCAGACCATCGGGGGGTTCAGCAACTAATGAAAAACTGTTTTTT	CASRPSGGSATNEKLFF
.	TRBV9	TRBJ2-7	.	TGTGCCAGCAGCGTAGCCTCTTCCTACGAGCAGTACTTC	CASSVASSYEQYF
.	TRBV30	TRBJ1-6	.	TGTGCCTGGAGTGTGCCAGGGAGCAATTCACCCCTCCACTTT	CAWSVPGSNSPLHF
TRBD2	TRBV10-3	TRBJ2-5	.	TGTGCCATCAGTGTCGGGACTACCCTAGAGACCCAGTACTTC	CAISVGTTLETQYF
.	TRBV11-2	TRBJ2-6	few	TGTGCCAGCAGCTTAGAGCACATTAACTCTGGGGCCAACGTCCTGACTTTC	CASSLEHINSGANVLTF
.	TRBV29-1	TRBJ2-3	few	TGCAGCCTTGACCGGGGAGCCGATACGCAGTATTTT	CSLDRGADTQYF
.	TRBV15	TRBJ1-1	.	TGTGCCACCAGCGGGGACCCGGTGAGGGGCACTGAAGCTTTCTTT	CATSGDPVRGTEAFF
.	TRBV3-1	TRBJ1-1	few	TGTGCCAGCAGCCCCTTAGAGGGCTGGACTGAAGCTTTCTTT	CASSPLEGWTEAFF
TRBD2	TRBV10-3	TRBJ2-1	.	TGTGCCATCAGTGAGATTGTGCGGGGGGGCAATGAGCAGTTCTTC	CAISEIVRGGNEQFF
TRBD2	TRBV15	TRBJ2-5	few	TGTGCCACCAGCAGCTCTCTAGCGGGCCAAGAGACCCAGTACTTC	CATSSSLAGQETQYF
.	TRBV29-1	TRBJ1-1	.	TGCAGCGTTGTGGGACCTAACACTGAAGCTTTCTTT	CSVVGPNTEAFF